The 32 T cell receptor beta chains presented below share a single source sample, sequenced in a study of blood T cell repertoires in COVID-19 (dated by TCRdb to the early 2020s). Libraries were made using the immunoSEQ multiplex PCR assay. This immuneACCESS table, as held by TCRdb, lists in-frame sequences with V and J called but not all clones. Of the missing ones, under half trace to an unresolved V gene in checked studies; the others have no known cause. The sample yields 70,000 to 85,000 clones; about four fifths were counted once. About 10% of the sample is held by the ten biggest clonotypes. The sequenced sample consisted of peripheral blood. Receptors were obtained from a man aged 60 to 75 with acute or convalescent COVID-19.

The V call is TRBV11-2, the J call TRBJ2-7; 9 positions agree with TRBD1. The CDR3 has 17 amino acids. The ends lost 5 bases at V and 0 bases at J; junction bases unmatched: 11. Germline loops: CDR1 SGHAT, CDR2 FQNNGV. As DNA, the CDR3 is TGTGCCAGCAGCCCAGGCTGGACAGGGGTACACTCCTACGAGCAGTACTTC. Residues: CASSPGWTGVHSYEQYF.

The rearrangement joins TRBV6-5 to TRBJ2-7, with 7 nucleotides matching TRBD1. After removal of 5 bases from V and 3 bases from J, the junction contained 7 bases not matched to a gene. The V gene's germline CDR1 is MNHEY and CDR2 SVGAGI. CDR3 length equals 14 residues. This CDR3 reads CASSTTGVGYEQYF. CDR3 in DNA: TGTGCCAGCAGTACTACAGGGGTAGGCTACGAGCAGTACTTC.

The chain has TRBV14 and TRBJ2-7; 7 nucleotides align to TRBD1. Germline V gives CDR1 SGHDN, CDR2 FVKESK. The CDR3 length is 15 residues. Losses at the gene ends were 4 bases for V and 2 bases for J; bases not matched to a gene: 8. The CDR3 DNA reads as TGTGCCAGCAGCCTTAGACAGGGTACCCCCTACGAGCAGTACTTC. This encodes CASSLRQGTPYEQYF.

The rearrangement uses TRBV7-9 and TRBJ1-6; D gene ambiguous. The CDR3 consists of 16 residues. Germline loops: CDR1 SEHNR, CDR2 FQNEAQ (reference sequence). The ends were cut back, 5 bases at V and 10 bases at J, with 21 bases in the middle. The CDR3 sequence is CASSPRERGLGSPLHF. CDR3 DNA sequence: TGTGCCAGCAGCCCCCGGGAGAGAGGTTTAGGGTCACCCCTCCACTTT.

The chain has TRBV5-1 and TRBJ2-1; perhaps TRBD2 as D (6 bases). The CDR3 extends over 13 amino acids. From germline, CDR1 is SGHRS and CDR2 YFSETQ. The V end was cut by 2 bases, the J end by 6 bases, with 9 bases between. The CDR3 bases are TGCGCCAGCAGCTTTGGCGGGGCCAATGAGCAGTTCTTC. Translation: CASSFGGANEQFF. Combining the CDR3 with reference TRBV5-1 and TRBJ2-1 gives the whole variable domain KAGVTQTPRYLIKTRGQQVTLSCSPISGHRSVSWYQQTPGQGLQFLFEYFSETQRNKGNFPGRFSGRQFSNSRSEMNVSTLELGDSALYLCASSFGGANEQFFGPGTRLTVL.

This clone was observed a few times. The rearrangement uses TRBV6-5 and TRBJ2-3; 10 bases fit TRBD2. The germline gives CDR1 MNHEY, CDR2 SVGAGI. The CDR3 runs to 15 residues. The J segment lost 0 bases and the V segment lost 6 bases, leaving 3 bases of the junction unmatched. The CDR3 nucleotides are TGTGCCAGCAGGGGTAGCGGGGGGAGCACAGATACGCAGTATTTT. It encodes CASRGSGGSTDTQYF.

Ten or more counts support this clone. V is TRBV18 and J is TRBJ2-7; 11 nucleotides line up with TRBD2. V trimming: 0 bases; J trimming: 6 bases; junction bases outside the gene matches: 13. Per the germline V gene, CDR1 is KGHSH and CDR2 is LQKENI. The length of the CDR3 is 18 residues. The DNA of the CDR3 is TGTGCCAGCTCACCACCGAGCCTAGCGGGAGGTGTACGTCCCGAGCAGTACTTC. This sequence encodes CASSPPSLAGGVRPEQYF.

The chain links TRBV5-1 to TRBJ2-7; possibly TRBD2 for D (6 bases). This CDR3 is built from 13 residues. Germline assignment: CDR1 SGHRS and CDR2 YFSETQ. The ends were cut back, 3 bases at V and 3 bases at J, with 10 bases in the middle. CDR3 amino acids: CASSSGSGYEQYF. As DNA, the CDR3 is TGCGCCAGCAGCTCGGGTAGCGGCTACGAGCAGTACTTC.

V is TRBV2 and J is TRBJ1-1; 8 bases are a match to TRBD1. The CDR3 is 17 amino acids. Per the germline V gene, CDR1 is SNHLY and CDR2 is FYNNEI. After removal of 8 bases from V and 1 base from J, the junction contained 15 bases not matched to a gene. Here the CDR3 reads CASGRDRSDRRNTEAFF. For the CDR3, the DNA is TGTGCCAGCGGCCGGGACAGGTCTGATCGCAGGAACACTGAAGCTTTCTTT.

This clone has a single count. The rearrangement joins TRBV27 to TRBJ2-5; D gene unclear. V was clipped by 0 bases and J by 1 base, with 6 bases between them. The CDR3 has 14 residues. Germline loops: CDR1 MNHEY, CDR2 SMNVEV (reference sequence). CDR3 in amino acids: CASSLSTPQETQYF. CDR3 nucleotide sequence: TGTGCCAGCAGTTTATCAACACCCCAAGAGACCCAGTACTTC.

This chain links TRBV7-2 with TRBJ2-5; possible D gene TRBD1, 5 bases. V was trimmed by 4 bases and J by 3 bases, leaving 12 bases between them. The length of the CDR3 is 14 residues. Germline V gene data show CDR1 as SGHTA and CDR2 as FQGNSA. The CDR3 sequence is CASSSAPGKETQYF. The CDR3 DNA follows: TGTGCCAGCAGCTCCGCCCCAGGGAAAGAGACCCAGTACTTC.

The table lists this clone with a count of one. The V call is TRBV7-2, the J call TRBJ2-1, with TRBD2 matching over 13 bases. V lost 3 bases to trimming and J lost 4 bases; unmatched junction nucleotides: 0. The CDR3 is 15 amino acids. Per germline, CDR1 SGHTA and CDR2 FQGNSA. CDR3 sequence reads: CASSLGLAGYNEQFF. DNA of the CDR3: TGTGCCAGCAGCTTGGGACTAGCGGGATACAATGAGCAGTTCTTC.

Written as DNA, the CDR3 is TGTGCCAGCAGCGGGTCGACTCTCCAAGAGACCCAGTACTTC. Translated: CASSGSTLQETQYF. The chain recombines TRBV6-5 with TRBJ2-5; D call uncertain. Germline-derived CDR1 and CDR2 are MNHEY and SVGAGI. V lost 6 bases and J lost 1, with 12 bases in between. The CDR3 spans 14 residues.

This clone is a singleton in its sample. V gene TRBV28 combines with J gene TRBJ1-1; a weak D match, TRBD1 (6 bases). This CDR3 has 17 amino acids. V was shortened by 9 bases and J by 1 base, with 24 bases between the two germline ends. In germline, CDR1 is MDHEN, CDR2 SYDVKM. The CDR3 DNA reads as TGTGCCAGTTACTCCTTGGGCAGCCAGGGGAGGAACACTGAAGCTTTCTTT. Translated: CASYSLGSQGRNTEAFF.

The V and J genes are TRBV5-1 and TRBJ1-4, with no clear D. V lost 4 bases to trimming and J lost 4 bases, with 14 bases between them. This CDR3 region has 15 residues. Germline loops: CDR1 SGHRS, CDR2 YFSETQ. CDR3 residues: CASSLTTGSNEKLFF. The DNA of the CDR3 is TGCGCCAGCAGCCTCACAACGGGGAGTAATGAAAAACTGTTTTTT.

The CDR3 DNA sequence: TGTGCCAGCAGTTTAGGACAGGGCACTGAAGCTTTCTTT. It codes for CASSLGQGTEAFF. This chain uses TRBV12-3 or TRBV12-4 with TRBJ1-1; 7 bases agree with TRBD1. Unmatched junction bases numbered 0, after V lost 1 base and J lost 4 bases. The CDR3 totals 13 residues.

The chain joins TRBV12-3 or TRBV12-4 to TRBJ2-2, with a weak D call TRBD1 (5 bases). Trimming left V 4 bases short and J 2 bases short, with 5 bases between. The CDR3 has 13 amino acids. In nucleotides, the CDR3 is TGTGCCAGCAGTTGGGGCAACACCGGGGAGCTGTTTTTT. This gives the protein CASSWGNTGELFF.

The CDR3: CASSGYRGLPNTEAFF. CDR3 nucleotide sequence: TGTGCCAGCAGCGGTTACAGGGGTCTCCCTAACACTGAAGCTTTCTTT. The J gene is TRBJ1-1, the V gene TRBV7-9, with TRBD1 identical over 7 bases. The length of the CDR3 is 16 residues. V trimming: 5 bases; J trimming: 2 bases; junction bases outside the gene matches: 11. The germline CDR1 and CDR2 sequences are SEHNR and FQNEAQ (reference sequence). The full variable domain, its missing parts supplied by reference TRBV7-9 and TRBJ1-1, is DTGVSQNPRHKITKRGQNVTFRCDPISEHNRLYWYRQTLGQGPEFLTYFQNEAQLEKSRLLSDRFSAERPKGSFSTLEIQRTEQGDSAMYLCASSGYRGLPNTEAFFGQGTRLTVV.

This chain connects TRBV27 to TRBJ1-5, with a possible D match to TRBD1 (6 bases). The CDR3 runs to 14 residues. Between the trimmed V and J ends, which lost 4 bases and 2 bases, there was a span of 9 bases. The germline gives CDR1 MNHEY, CDR2 SMNVEV (reference sequence). The CDR3 nucleotides are TGTGCCAGCAGTTCATCAGGGGGCAATCAGCCCCAGCATTTT. It encodes CASSSSGGNQPQHF.

This sequence joins TRBV25-1 and TRBJ1-1, with D uncertain. The CDR3 loop spans 11 amino acids. Germline CDR1 MGHDK, CDR2 SYGVNS. V was trimmed by 5 bases and J by 6 bases, leaving 7 bases between them. CDR3 DNA sequence: TGTGCCAGCAGTCAGGACTCTGAAGCTTTCTTT. Translating it yields CASSQDSEAFF. The whole variable domain, remainder taken from reference TRBV25-1 and TRBJ1-1, is EADIYQTPRYLVIGTGKKITLECSQTMGHDKMYWYQQDPGMELHLIHYSYGVNSTEKGDLSSESTVSRIRTEHFPLTLESARPSHTSQYLCASSQDSEAFFGQGTRLTVV.

The chain is built from TRBV27 and TRBJ2-7; TRBD2 matches at 8 bases. Germline V gene lookup returns CDR1 MNHEY and CDR2 SMNVEV (reference sequence). The CDR3 is made up of 14 amino acids. Losses at the gene ends were 4 bases for V and 0 bases for J; bases not matched to a gene: 2. The CDR3 protein is CASSSTSASYEQYF. In DNA form, the CDR3 reads TGTGCCAGCAGTTCGACTAGCGCCTCCTACGAGCAGTACTTC.

In this sample, this clone turned up once. The rearrangement links TRBV19 to TRBJ2-7, with 13 bases lining up with TRBD2. The CDR3 is made up of 15 amino acids. Germline V gives CDR1 LNHDA, CDR2 SQIVND (reference sequence). V dropped 7 bases and J dropped 7; count of bases not matched to a gene: 10. This CDR3 is CASTRGTSGAWEQYF. CDR3 DNA: TGTGCCAGTACCCGGGGGACTAGCGGGGCGTGGGAGCAGTACTTC.

The V gene is TRBV6-2 or TRBV6-3, the J gene TRBJ2-2; D unresolved. Germline V gives CDR1 MNHEY, CDR2 SVGEGT. The length of the CDR3 is 14 residues. Trimming cost V 7 bases and J 8 bases, with 17 bases left between them. The CDR3 region has the DNA TGTGCCAGCACCCCGCCGAGGCCCTTGGGGGAGCTGTTTTTT. It encodes CASTPPRPLGELFF.

Details on this clone: The junction departs from germline at one end; a sequencing error may be responsible. The chain has TRBV10-1 and TRBJ2-5; D is undetermined. Per the germline V gene, CDR1 is WNHNN and CDR2 is SYGVQD (reference sequence). This CDR3 contains 12 residues. The CDR3 nucleotides are TGCGCCAGCGGTGAGCGTAGAGGGACCCAGTACTTC. Residues: CASGERRGTQYF.

The chain carries TRBV3-1 (or the pseudogene TRBV3-2) and TRBJ1-1; 8 bases line up with TRBD1. The V segment lost 1 base and the J segment 1 base; nucleotides outside the gene matches: 5. The CDR3 length is 16 residues. The V gene's germline CDR1 is LGHDT and CDR2 YNNKEL (reference sequence). CDR3 protein: CASSQVMTGANTEAFF. In nucleotides, the CDR3 is TGTGCCAGCAGCCAAGTTATGACAGGGGCGAACACTGAAGCTTTCTTT.

J is TRBJ1-3 and V is TRBV3-1 (or the pseudogene TRBV3-2); 10 bases map to TRBD1. The J segment lost 3 bases and the V segment lost 1 base, leaving 6 bases of the junction unmatched. The CDR3 spans 17 residues. Germline V gene sequence: CDR1 LGHDT, CDR2 YNNKEL (reference sequence). CDR3 region: CASSQAVGTGDGNTIYF. Here the CDR3 DNA reads TGTGCCAGCAGCCAAGCGGTAGGGACAGGGGATGGAAACACCATATATTTT.

This clone occurred once. The rearrangement links TRBV10-1 to TRBJ2-2, with TRBD2 matching 7 bases. Germline-derived CDR1 and CDR2 are WNHNN and SYGVQD (reference sequence). V was clipped by 5 bases and J by 1 base; unmatched bases: 4. This CDR3 comprises 15 residues. The CDR3 region is CASSRSSGNTGELFF. CDR3 DNA sequence: TGCGCCAGCAGTCGTTCTAGCGGGAACACCGGGGAGCTGTTTTTT.

The chain uses TRBV11-2 and TRBJ2-7; 7 bases align to TRBD1. This CDR3 has 13 residues. The V gene's germline CDR1 is SGHAT and CDR2 FQNNGV. The V segment lost 2 bases and the J segment 2 bases; nucleotides outside the gene matches: 0. The CDR3: CASSLQGAYEQYF. CDR3 nucleotides: TGTGCCAGCAGCTTACAGGGGGCCTACGAGCAGTACTTC.

This chain connects TRBV5-1 to TRBJ2-5; TRBD1 matches 10 bases. The CDR3 sequence is 14 residues long. Germline trimming cut 8 bases from V and 3 bases from J; bases unmatched to any gene: 7. Germline assignment: CDR1 SGHRS and CDR2 YFSETQ. Written as DNA, the CDR3 is TGCGCCAGTGACAGGGGGCTTGGAGAAGAGACCCAGTACTTC. This gives the protein CASDRGLGEETQYF.

In this sample, this clone turned up once. CDR3 in amino acids: CASSTGYYEQYF. The CDR3 DNA reads TGTGCCAGCAGTACAGGGTACTACGAGCAGTACTTC. The chain couples TRBV7-8 to TRBJ2-7, with D possibly matching TRBD1 (6 bases). The CDR3 runs to 12 residues. Germline CDR1 is SGHVS and CDR2 is FQNEAQ. Trimming took off 6 bases at V and 3 bases at J, with 9 bases between the two ends.

The genes are TRBV5-5 and TRBJ1-4; perhaps TRBD1 as D (5 bases). Trimming stripped 0 bases from V and 8 bases from J, with 14 bases between. The germline V gene has CDR1 SGHKS and CDR2 YYEKEE (reference sequence). There are 15 residues in the CDR3. CDR3 nucleotide sequence: TGTGCCAGCAGCTTGGAACAGGTTAGGGGCGAAAAACTGTTTTTT. Its protein is CASSLEQVRGEKLFF.

The V and J genes are TRBV5-1 and TRBJ2-5; the D gene is possibly TRBD1 (6 bases). The germline V gene encodes CDR1 SGHRS and CDR2 YFSETQ. The CDR3 is made up of 15 amino acids. V lost 3 bases and J 5 bases, leaving 17 bases between the germline ends. The CDR3 nucleotides are TGCGCCAGCAGCTGGTCCTCAGGGGCCCCGGAGACCCAGTACTTC. It is translated as CASSWSSGAPETQYF.